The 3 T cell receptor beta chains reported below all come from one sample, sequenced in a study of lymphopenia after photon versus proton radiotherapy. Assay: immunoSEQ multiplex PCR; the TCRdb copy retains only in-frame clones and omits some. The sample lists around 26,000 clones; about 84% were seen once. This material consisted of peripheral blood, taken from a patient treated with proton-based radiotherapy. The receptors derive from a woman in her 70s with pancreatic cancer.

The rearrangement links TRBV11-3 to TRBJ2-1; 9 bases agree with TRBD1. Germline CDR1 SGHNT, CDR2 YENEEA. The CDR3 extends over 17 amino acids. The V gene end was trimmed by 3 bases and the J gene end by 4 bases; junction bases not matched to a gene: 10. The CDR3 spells CASSFEAGQGVYNEQFF. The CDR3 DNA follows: TGTGCCAGCAGCTTCGAGGCGGGACAGGGAGTTTACAATGAGCAGTTCTTC.

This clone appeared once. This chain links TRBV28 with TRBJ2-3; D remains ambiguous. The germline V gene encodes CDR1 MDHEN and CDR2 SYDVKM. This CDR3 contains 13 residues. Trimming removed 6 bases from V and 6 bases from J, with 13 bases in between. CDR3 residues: CASSFGDRDTQYF. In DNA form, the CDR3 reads TGTGCCAGCAGCTTCGGAGATCGCGATACGCAGTATTTT.

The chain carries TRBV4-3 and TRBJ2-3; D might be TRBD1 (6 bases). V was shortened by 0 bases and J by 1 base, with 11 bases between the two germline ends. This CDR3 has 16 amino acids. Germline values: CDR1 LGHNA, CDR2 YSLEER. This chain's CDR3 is CASSQDLRGRTDTQYF. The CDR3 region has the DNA TGCGCCAGCAGCCAAGATCTCAGGGGACGCACAGATACGCAGTATTTT.